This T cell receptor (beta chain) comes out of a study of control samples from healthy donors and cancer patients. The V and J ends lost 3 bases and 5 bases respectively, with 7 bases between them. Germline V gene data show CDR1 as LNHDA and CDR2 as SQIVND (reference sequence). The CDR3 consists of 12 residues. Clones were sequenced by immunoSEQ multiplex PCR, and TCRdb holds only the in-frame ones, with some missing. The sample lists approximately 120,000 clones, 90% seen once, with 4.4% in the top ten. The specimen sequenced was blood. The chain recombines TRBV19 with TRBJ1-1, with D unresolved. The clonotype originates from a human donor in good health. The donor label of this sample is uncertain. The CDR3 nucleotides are TGTGCCAGTAGTATCGCGGGGACTGAAGCTTTCTTT. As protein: CASSIAGTEAFF.